This record concerns one T cell receptor (beta chain) sequence. This entry belongs to a study of technical replicates of blood from a handful of donors. Libraries were prepared by immunoSEQ multiplex PCR; TCRdb keeps only in-frame clonotypes and omits some of them. This sample has some 70,000 clones; 95% to 97% occur once, and the top ten carry roughly 0.25%. This CDR3 region has 18 residues. Source material: T cells isolated from PBMCs. The receptor was derived from a human donor in good health. This chain uses TRBV12-1 with TRBJ2-7; the table assigns TRBD2, which was not confirmed against the DNA. TRBV12-1 is given as a pseudogene. The DNA for the CDR3 is TGTGCCAGCAGCTTACTCTTCCTCAGCAAAGCGGAGTCCTACGAGCAGTACTTC. Amino acids: CASSLLFLSKAESYEQYF.